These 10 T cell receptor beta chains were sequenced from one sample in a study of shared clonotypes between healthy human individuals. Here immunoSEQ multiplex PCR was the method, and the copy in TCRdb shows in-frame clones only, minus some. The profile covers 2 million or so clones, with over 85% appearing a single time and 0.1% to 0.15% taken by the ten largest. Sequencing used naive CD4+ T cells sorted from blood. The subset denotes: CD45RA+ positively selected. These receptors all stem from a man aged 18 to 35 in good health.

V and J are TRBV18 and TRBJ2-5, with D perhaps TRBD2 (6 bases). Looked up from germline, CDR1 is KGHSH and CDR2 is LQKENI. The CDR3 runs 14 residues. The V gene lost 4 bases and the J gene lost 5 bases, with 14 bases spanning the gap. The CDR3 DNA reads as TGTGCCAGCTCACACAAGGGACTGAGGGAGACCCAGTACTTC. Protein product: CASSHKGLRETQYF.

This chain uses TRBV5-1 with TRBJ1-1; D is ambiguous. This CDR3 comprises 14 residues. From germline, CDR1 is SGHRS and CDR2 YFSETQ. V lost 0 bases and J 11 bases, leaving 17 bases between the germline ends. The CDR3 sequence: CASSLASFGSVAFF. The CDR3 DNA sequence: TGCGCCAGCAGCTTGGCTTCCTTCGGATCCGTGGCTTTCTTT.

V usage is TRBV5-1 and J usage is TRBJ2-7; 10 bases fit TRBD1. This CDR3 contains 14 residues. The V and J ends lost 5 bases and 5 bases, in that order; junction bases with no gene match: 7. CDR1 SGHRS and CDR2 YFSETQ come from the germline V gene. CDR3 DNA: TGCGCCAGCAGATCCGCGGACAGGGGGAACGAGCAGTACTTC. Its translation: CASRSADRGNEQYF. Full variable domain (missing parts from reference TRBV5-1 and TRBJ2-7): KAGVTQTPRYLIKTRGQQVTLSCSPISGHRSVSWYQQTPGQGLQFLFEYFSETQRNKGNFPGRFSGRQFSNSRSEMNVSTLELGDSALYLCASRSADRGNEQYFGPGTRLTVT.

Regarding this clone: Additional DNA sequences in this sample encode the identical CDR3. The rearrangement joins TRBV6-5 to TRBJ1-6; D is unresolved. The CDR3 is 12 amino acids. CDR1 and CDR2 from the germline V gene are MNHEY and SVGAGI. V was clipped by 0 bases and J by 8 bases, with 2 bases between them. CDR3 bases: TGTGCCAGCAGTTACTCCCATTCACCCCTCCACTTT. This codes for CASSYSHSPLHF.

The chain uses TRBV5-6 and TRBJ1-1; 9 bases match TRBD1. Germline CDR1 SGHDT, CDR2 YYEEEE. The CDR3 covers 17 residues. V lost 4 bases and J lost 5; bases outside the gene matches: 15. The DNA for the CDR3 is TGTGCCAGCAGCCCCGGTACCGGGACAGGGTATGGTACTGAAGCTTTCTTT. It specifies CASSPGTGTGYGTEAFF.

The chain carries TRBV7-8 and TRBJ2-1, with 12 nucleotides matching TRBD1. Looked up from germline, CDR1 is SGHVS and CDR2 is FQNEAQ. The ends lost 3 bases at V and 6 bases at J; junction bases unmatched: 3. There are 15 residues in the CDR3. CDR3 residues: CASSLGTGGLNEQFF. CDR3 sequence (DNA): TGTGCCAGCAGCTTGGGGACAGGGGGCCTCAATGAGCAGTTCTTC.

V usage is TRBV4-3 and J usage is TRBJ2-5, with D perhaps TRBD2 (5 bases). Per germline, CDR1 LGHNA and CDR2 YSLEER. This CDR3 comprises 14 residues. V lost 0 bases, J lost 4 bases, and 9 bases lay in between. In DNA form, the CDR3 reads TGCGCCAGCAGCCAAGAAAGGGCGGGAGAGACCCAGTACTTC. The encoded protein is CASSQERAGETQYF.

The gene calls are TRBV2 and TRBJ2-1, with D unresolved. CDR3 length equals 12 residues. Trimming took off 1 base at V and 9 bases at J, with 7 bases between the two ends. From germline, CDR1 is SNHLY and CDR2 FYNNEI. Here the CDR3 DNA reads TGTGCCAGCAGTGAAGTGAAGGTTGAGCAGTTCTTC. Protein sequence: CASSEVKVEQFF.

The CDR3 reads CASSLGGSLKANEKLFF. Here the CDR3 DNA reads TGTGCCAGCAGCTTAGGCGGTAGTCTCAAGGCCAATGAAAAACTGTTTTTT. This chain joins TRBV13 and TRBJ1-4; D not certain. V lost 0 bases to trimming and J lost 5 bases, with 16 bases between them. Germline loops: CDR1 PRHDT, CDR2 FYEKMQ (reference sequence). The CDR3 loop spans 17 amino acids. The entire variable domain, with the rest obtained from reference TRBV13 and TRBJ1-4, is as follows: AAGVIQSPRHLIKEKRETATLKCYPIPRHDTVYWYQQGPGQDPQFLISFYEKMQSDKGSIPDRFSAQQFSDYHSELNMSSLELGDSALYFCASSLGGSLKANEKLFFGSGTQLSVL.

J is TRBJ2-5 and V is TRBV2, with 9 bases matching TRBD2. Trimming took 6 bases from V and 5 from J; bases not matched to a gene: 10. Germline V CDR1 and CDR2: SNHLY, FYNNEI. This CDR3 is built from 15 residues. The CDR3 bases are TGTGCCAGCAGCCTTAGCGGGGGTCACGGGGAGACCCAGTACTTC. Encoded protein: CASSLSGGHGETQYF.